The next 29 T cell receptor beta chains were all read from a single sample in a study of blood T cell repertoires in COVID-19. Clones were read by immunoSEQ multiplex PCR, and TCRdb kept only the in-frame ones, dropping some. The sample lists 130,000 or so clones; 85% to 90% were seen once. The sample comprised peripheral blood. These receptors all come from a man aged 50-59 years with active or convalescent COVID-19.

The sample holds one count of this clone. The chain uses TRBV10-1 and TRBJ2-3, with D unclear. V lost 3 bases and J 0 bases, leaving 4 bases between the germline ends. From germline, CDR1 is WNHNN and CDR2 SYGVQD (reference sequence). The CDR3 is made up of 13 amino acids. The CDR3 is CASSDPSTDTQYF. The CDR3 coding sequence is TGCGCCAGCAGTGACCCAAGCACAGATACGCAGTATTTT.

The genes are TRBV4-1 and TRBJ2-7; TRBD1 matches 9 bases. Germline V gene sequence: CDR1 MGHRA, CDR2 YSYEKL. This CDR3 spans 15 amino acids. The ends lost 1 base at V and 2 bases at J; junction bases unmatched: 3. The CDR3 bases are TGCGCCAGCAGCCAAGGACAGGGGGGTACCTACGAGCAGTACTTC. Translating gives CASSQGQGGTYEQYF.

V is TRBV5-5 and J is TRBJ2-6; no clear D gene. This CDR3 has 15 amino acids. Germline V lookup: CDR1 SGHKS, CDR2 YYEKEE (reference sequence). V gave up 2 bases and J gave up 2 bases, with 8 bases separating them. Here the CDR3 DNA reads TGTGCCAGCAGCTTAGAGCCGGCTGGGGCCAACGTCCTGACTTTC. Amino acid sequence: CASSLEPAGANVLTF.

V and J are TRBV3-1 (or the pseudogene TRBV3-2) and TRBJ1-1; D is unclear. With 3 bases removed from V and 11 bases from J, the gap between germline ends came to 13 bases. Germline lookup yields CDR1 LGHDT and CDR2 YNNKEL (reference sequence). CDR3 length equals 12 residues. The CDR3 spells CASSHRGSGAFF. CDR3 nucleotides: TGTGCCAGCAGCCATCGGGGTTCCGGCGCTTTCTTT.

J is TRBJ2-5 and V is TRBV19; D may be TRBD1 (7 bases). Trimming stripped 3 bases from V and 1 base from J, with 12 bases between. CDR1 and CDR2 from the germline V gene are LNHDA and SQIVND (reference sequence). The CDR3 runs to 15 residues. The CDR3 coding sequence is TGTGCCAGTAGTATCAGGGGGAGGCCCCAAGAGACCCAGTACTTC. Its translation is CASSIRGRPQETQYF. Supplemented by reference TRBV19 and TRBJ2-5, the full variable domain reads DGGITQSPKYLFRKEGQNVTLSCEQNLNHDAMYWYRQDPGQGLRLIYYSQIVNDFQKGDIAEGYSVSREKKESFPLTVTSAQKNPTAFYLCASSIRGRPQETQYFGPGTRLLVL.

V and J are TRBV10-3 and TRBJ2-6; the D is unclear. Germline lookup yields CDR1 ENHRY and CDR2 SYGVKD. This CDR3 is 15 amino acids long. Trimming took off 4 bases at V and 4 bases at J, with 11 bases between the two ends. In DNA, the CDR3 is TGTGCCATCAGTGGAGGTGGCATCGGGGCCAACGTCCTGACTTTC. As protein: CAISGGGIGANVLTF.

As to this clone: Its ends do not fully match the called genes, so a read error is possible. The chain joins TRBV7-8 to TRBJ2-6; 7 positions match TRBD2. This CDR3 is built from 11 residues. Looked up from germline, CDR1 is SGHVS and CDR2 is FQNEAQ. CDR3 sequence: CASSLAGLVKF. The DNA for the CDR3 is TGTGCCAGCAGCTTAGCAGGACTAGTTAAATTC.

V is TRBV5-6 and J is TRBJ2-1; the D gene is possibly TRBD2 (5 bases). The CDR3 has 16 residues. Trimming took 0 bases from V and 6 from J, leaving 16 bases between them. Germline CDR1 is SGHDT and CDR2 is YYEEEE. Written as DNA, the CDR3 is TGTGCCAGCAGCTTGGTTAAGCGGAGGTCTATCAATGAGCAGTTCTTC. Its protein product is CASSLVKRRSINEQFF.

This rearrangement joins TRBV19 to TRBJ2-7, with TRBD1 as a possible D gene (5 bases). Trimming shortened V by 4 bases and J by 4 bases, and 14 bases separated the two germline ends. Germline V gene lookup returns CDR1 LNHDA and CDR2 SQIVND (reference sequence). The CDR3 sequence is 14 residues long. CDR3 sequence reads: CASSTGDSLYEQYF. The CDR3 DNA reads as TGTGCCAGTAGTACCGGCGACAGTTTGTACGAGCAGTACTTC. The full variable domain, completed using reference TRBV19 and TRBJ2-7, is DGGITQSPKYLFRKEGQNVTLSCEQNLNHDAMYWYRQDPGQGLRLIYYSQIVNDFQKGDIAEGYSVSREKKESFPLTVTSAQKNPTAFYLCASSTGDSLYEQYFGPGTRLTVT.

Concerning this clone itself: The same CDR3 can be traced to other DNA sequences in this sample. The chain is built from TRBV19 and TRBJ1-6; TRBD1 matches 9 bases. Per germline, CDR1 LNHDA and CDR2 SQIVND (reference sequence). The CDR3 totals 15 residues. V lost 4 bases, J lost 8 bases, and 6 bases stayed unmatched. CDR3 DNA: TGTGCCAGTAGTACGGACAGGGGCGGGGATTCACCCCTCCACTTT. It translates to CASSTDRGGDSPLHF.

This clone came up a few times. The chain employs TRBV5-1 and TRBJ2-7; 12 bases agree with TRBD2. The CDR3 runs to 15 residues. The germline CDR1 and CDR2 sequences are SGHRS and YFSETQ. J gave up 0 bases and V 7 bases, and 5 bases lay outside the gene matches. CDR3 DNA sequence: TGCGCCAGCGGGAGGACTAGCGGGGACTCCTACGAGCAGTACTTC. Its protein product is CASGRTSGDSYEQYF.

The gene calls are TRBV6-1 and TRBJ2-6, with 12 bases matching TRBD2. The germline gives CDR1 MNHNS, CDR2 SASEGT. The J segment lost 3 bases and the V segment lost 4 bases, leaving 4 bases of the junction unmatched. The CDR3 is 17 residues long. The CDR3 protein is CASSGLAGVNGANVLTF. The CDR3 DNA reads TGTGCCAGCAGTGGACTAGCGGGAGTAAATGGGGCCAACGTCCTGACTTTC.

The chain employs TRBV20-1 and TRBJ2-6; D not resolved. This CDR3 spans 12 amino acids. Germline V gives CDR1 DFQATT, CDR2 SNEGSKA (reference sequence). V lost 3 bases, J lost 3 bases, and 3 bases lay in between. The CDR3 coding sequence is TGCAGTGCTAGTTATGGGGCCAACGTCCTGACTTTC. Protein: CSASYGANVLTF.

This clone was observed once. The chain employs TRBV7-2 and TRBJ2-1, with D uncertain. Germline V gene data show CDR1 as SGHTA and CDR2 as FQGNSA. The germline V and J ends were trimmed by 5 bases and 4 bases, with 12 bases remaining between them. The CDR3 runs to 14 residues. The CDR3 DNA is TGTGCCAGCAGCCCCGAGACAAGGTACAATGAGCAGTTCTTC. It encodes CASSPETRYNEQFF.

CDR3 nucleotide sequence: TGTGCCAGCAGTTTATGGCCCCGCAGGACCGGGGAGCTGTTTTTT. Translation gives CASSLWPRRTGELFF. V usage is TRBV28 and J usage is TRBJ2-2; D unresolved. This CDR3 is 15 amino acids long. The ends were cut back, 0 bases at V and 5 bases at J, with 10 bases in the middle. The germline V gene has CDR1 MDHEN and CDR2 SYDVKM.

In nucleotides, the CDR3 is TGTGCCAGCAGTCCACGGACAGGGGATGGCTACACCTTC. Translating gives CASSPRTGDGYTF. The chain links TRBV6-5 to TRBJ1-2; 9 bases are shared with TRBD1. The CDR3 has 13 residues. With 5 bases clipped from V and 6 bases from J, the junction kept 4 bases outside the gene matches. The germline gives CDR1 MNHEY, CDR2 SVGAGI.

This sequence joins TRBV18 and TRBJ2-5; D may be TRBD2 (6 bases). Per the germline V gene, CDR1 is KGHSH and CDR2 is LQKENI. The CDR3 spans 13 residues. Trimming took off 10 bases at V and 2 bases at J, with 14 bases between the two ends. As DNA, the CDR3 is TGTGCCACGGGAACGGGAGCTCAAGAGACCCAGTACTTC. Protein: CATGTGAQETQYF.

The rearrangement uses TRBV7-6 and TRBJ1-6; 9 bases fit TRBD1. In germline, CDR1 is SGHVS, CDR2 FNYEAQ. Germline trimming cut 5 bases from V and 4 bases from J; bases unmatched to any gene: 3. The CDR3 totals 15 residues. Written as DNA, the CDR3 is TGTGCCAGCAGCCCGGGACAGGGTTATAATTCACCCCTCCACTTT. This gives the protein CASSPGQGYNSPLHF.

The chain recombines TRBV5-1 with TRBJ1-5; 9 nucleotides agree with TRBD1. The CDR3 contains 15 residues. V dropped 4 bases and J dropped 5; count of bases not matched to a gene: 7. Germline V CDR1 and CDR2: SGHRS, YFSETQ. CDR3 sequence: CASSNSTGGYQPQHF. For the CDR3, the DNA is TGCGCCAGCAGCAACTCCACAGGGGGCTATCAGCCCCAGCATTTT.

J is TRBJ2-1 and V is TRBV7-8; 14 bases align to TRBD2. Per germline, CDR1 SGHVS and CDR2 FQNEAQ. Trimming cost V 5 bases and J 4 bases; bases outside gene matches: 13. This CDR3 is built from 19 residues. The CDR3 bases are TGTGCCAGCAGCCCCCAGGGACTAGCGGGAGAGGGGGGATACAATGAGCAGTTCTTC. It specifies CASSPQGLAGEGGYNEQFF.

The chain couples TRBV6-5 to TRBJ2-1, with TRBD1 matching 11 bases. The CDR3 runs 16 residues. Germline CDR1 is MNHEY and CDR2 is SVGAGI. V dropped 2 bases and J dropped 9; count of bases not matched to a gene: 9. In DNA form, the CDR3 reads TGTGCCAGCAGTTACGGCGGACAGGGGGCCGCTGGTGAGCAGTTCTTC. The encoded protein is CASSYGGQGAAGEQFF.

The CDR3 bases are TGTGCCAGCAGTGGGGGGAGGGCCGGGGAGCTGTTTTTT. This sequence encodes CASSGGRAGELFF. The V and J genes are TRBV2 and TRBJ2-2, with 7 bases lining up with TRBD2. Germline CDR1 SNHLY, CDR2 FYNNEI. CDR3 length equals 13 residues. V gave up 4 bases and J gave up 6 bases; unmatched junction bases: 2.

The genes are TRBV6-5 and TRBJ1-6; weak D call: TRBD1 (6 bases). The germline V gene encodes CDR1 MNHEY and CDR2 SVGAGI. CDR3 length equals 15 residues. V lost 5 bases and J 7 bases, leaving 15 bases between the germline ends. CDR3 DNA sequence: TGTGCCAGCAGTCACAGCCGGGACACCAATTCACCCCTCCACTTT. Protein sequence: CASSHSRDTNSPLHF.

The chain joins TRBV7-9 to TRBJ2-5, with a possible D match to TRBD1 (7 bases). The CDR3 is 15 residues long. V was trimmed by 1 base and J by 6 bases, leaving 15 bases between them. Per germline, CDR1 SEHNR and CDR2 FQNEAQ (reference sequence). CDR3 sequence reads: CASSLGQGEVKTQYF. The CDR3 coding sequence is TGTGCCAGCAGCTTAGGCCAGGGGGAGGTTAAGACCCAGTACTTC.

The V call is TRBV24-1, the J call TRBJ1-5; 9 bases are a match to TRBD1. The germline gives CDR1 KGHDR, CDR2 SFDVKD. V was pared by 1 base and J by 7 bases, with 13 bases of the junction left unmatched. The CDR3 contains 18 residues. The CDR3 protein is CATSDLFPRDRVRQPQHF. The CDR3 DNA follows: TGTGCCACCAGTGATTTATTCCCCCGGGACAGGGTGAGACAGCCCCAGCATTTT.

This sequence joins TRBV28 and TRBJ2-2; maybe TRBD1 (6 bases). Between the trimmed V and J ends, which lost 6 bases and 6 bases, there was a span of 17 bases. The V gene's germline CDR1 is MDHEN and CDR2 SYDVKM. The CDR3 totals 15 residues. The CDR3 DNA reads as TGTGCCAGCAGGCCCCGCTCCAGGGGATCCGGGGAGCTGTTTTTT. Amino acid sequence: CASRPRSRGSGELFF.

The V call is TRBV5-1, the J call TRBJ1-1; D remains unclear. With 0 bases removed from V and 8 bases from J, the gap between germline ends came to 11 bases. Germline lookup yields CDR1 SGHRS and CDR2 YFSETQ. The CDR3 runs to 13 residues. The CDR3: CASSLAAGLEAFF. In nucleotides, the CDR3 is TGCGCCAGCAGCTTGGCGGCAGGCCTAGAAGCTTTCTTT.

The chain is built from TRBV24-1 and TRBJ2-7; 8 nucleotides line up with TRBD2. The CDR3 is made up of 18 amino acids. CDR1 KGHDR and CDR2 SFDVKD come from the germline V gene. The V and J ends lost 0 bases and 3 bases, in that order; junction bases with no gene match: 12. CDR3 sequence reads: CATSDLRGGALRDYEQYF. The CDR3, as DNA: TGTGCCACCAGTGATTTGCGGGGGGGGGCGCTGAGGGACTACGAGCAGTACTTC.

This rearrangement joins TRBV28 to TRBJ2-7, with a tentative D call TRBD1 (6 bases). This CDR3 contains 16 residues. Deletions cut 4 bases from V and 3 bases from J, with 19 bases between. Germline V gene sequence: CDR1 MDHEN, CDR2 SYDVKM. This CDR3 is CASSYPVGHSYYEQYF. The CDR3 DNA reads TGTGCCAGCAGTTACCCGGTGGGACACTCCTACTACGAGCAGTACTTC.